This T cell receptor (beta chain) was observed in a study of blood T cells in healthy people across ages (dated by TCRdb to between 2014 and 2016). About the investigation overall: Template switching captured roughly one uniquely barcoded TCR beta cDNA molecule per two T cells in model experiments. To avoid experimental bias, donors of different ages were randomly spread across the sequencing lanes. Two additional independent replicas of 1 million unique cDNA reads from the same blood draw were analyzed for two donors (one aged 18 to 29 and one aged 80 or older). To track age-related changes in TCR beta repertoire diversity, the study relied on deep sequencing normalized with unique cDNA molecular identifiers. Four age groups were formed from the donors: young (average about 15 years), middle-aged (approximately 39), aged (roughly 56) and long-lived (about 80).

What the work shows at the level of the full study, not this receptor alone: Since profiling was done on bulk unsorted PBMCs, naive and antigen-experienced compartments could not be conclusively compared. As age increased, observed TCR beta diversity per million T cells dropped in a roughly linear way, and a significant reduction was already evident by age about 40. Observed TCR beta diversity correlated strongly with the percentage of naive T cells measured by flow cytometry. Donor CMV infection status was unknown, potentially confounding age-related changes in expanded clonotypes. Estimates of total diversity based on one million sequenced T cells were regarded as lower bounds and as underestimates. Compared with the aged group, more naive CD4+ T cells, fewer expanded clones and increased TCR diversity were shown by the long-lived group, suggesting age selection.

Including cysteine and phenylalanine, the CDR3 has 16 amino acids. The kept DNA is CDR3 alone, 48 bases in frame from the first base. At the junction V is shortened by 1 base and J by 0 bases; bases outside the gene matches: 2. Reading the germline V gene gives CDR1 MNHEY and CDR2 SVGEGT. The library came from 5' RACE. Instrument used: Illumina HiSeq 2500. The second PCR ran for roughly 6 to 11 cycles and used a J-beta primer mix along with a sample-barcoded 5' primer. A unique molecular identifier was introduced onto each TCR beta cDNA molecule by a template-switch 5' adaptor carrying 12 random nucleotides. Each sample yielded at least 2.5 million CDR3-containing paired-end reads. First-strand cDNA was synthesized from all RNA with the Mint cDNA synthesis kit, primed by a TRBC-specific oligonucleotide. After uracil-DNA glycosylase treatment, a first 18-cycle PCR used universal primers M1SS and BC2_uni_R on all cDNA. Under the source paper's analysis protocol: For normalization, 1 million high-quality reads, each with a distinct molecular identifier, were randomly selected from each sample. Instead of being binned into consensus sequences, reads with shared molecular identifiers were discarded. MiTCR, set to a Q25 quality threshold and the strictest error-elimination algorithm, was used for CDR3 identification, clonotype clustering and error correction. Lower-bound total TCR beta diversity was estimated with a nonparametric unseen species model using Euler transformation. TCRdb cleaned the public reads at Q25 with fastp, built clones with MiXCR and kept in-frame beta chains. CDR3 protein duplicates are merged, each entry listing the most common genes and DNA. TCRdb's processing, not the authors' own work, is the source of the V and J calls. This sample lists 1,500,000 or so distinct CDR3 sequences; approximately 63% were detected once. Of the sample, 6.5% to 8.5% is held by the ten largest clones.

Concerning this clonotype itself: Its antigen has not been determined. No much larger clone exists at a distance of one base, and base qualities are not known.

Systemically healthy Caucasian individuals from Russia, 39 in total and aged about 6 to 95 years, were included as donors. Roughly 9 milliliters of peripheral blood were drawn from each donor into EDTA-treated Vacutainer tubes. Ficoll-Paque density-gradient centrifugation was used to isolate PBMCs, with at least 7 million per sample. Total RNA, at least 6 micrograms per sample, was extracted from PBMCs with Trizol reagent. The percentages of naive CD45RAhigh/CD27high T cells were determined by flow cytometry on a PBMC aliquot from every donor. The TCR originated in a man between 18 and 35 years old in good health. In this chain, TRBV6-2 or TRBV6-3 is recombined with TRBJ2-2; TRBD1 fits 7 bases in the junction. The sequenced sample was blood. The sequence in DNA is TGTGCCAGCAGTTACTGGGGACAGCCGAACACCGGGGAGCTGTTTTTT. This encodes CASSYWGQPNTGELFF.